A single sample gave rise to the 15 T cell receptor beta chains below, sequenced in a study of T cells after posttransplantation cyclophosphamide. Only in-frame clones appear in the TCRdb table, and some are missing; sequencing was by immunoSEQ multiplex PCR. The data contain about 19,000 clones, 95% to 98% of them singletons. Cells defined as naive were viable CD3+CD4+ or CD3+CD8+ and CCR7+CD45RA+CD45RO-CD95-CD27+CD28+. The source material was naive CD4+ T cells sorted from PBMCs. All receptors come from a man aged 35 to 55 in good health, CMV-negative, and a related stem cell transplant donor.

The chain employs TRBV5-6 and TRBJ2-1, with 7 bases matching TRBD2. This CDR3 is built from 15 residues. J was trimmed by 0 bases and V by 2 bases; bases with no gene match: 2. Germline CDR1 reads SGHDT; CDR2 reads YYEEEE. CDR3 amino acids: CASSFRGSSYNEQFF. The CDR3 nucleotides read TGTGCCAGCAGCTTTCGCGGGAGCTCCTACAATGAGCAGTTCTTC.

In this sample, this clone turned up once. The chain employs TRBV9 and TRBJ2-1; weak D call: TRBD2 (6 bases). CDR1 is SGDLS and CDR2 is YYNGEE in the germline V gene. V gave up 4 bases and J gave up 9 bases, with 14 bases separating them. This CDR3 comprises 13 residues. The CDR3 nucleotides are TGTGCCAGCAGCATCCCCGGGGGTAGTGAGCAGTTCTTC. Amino acids: CASSIPGGSEQFF. Together with reference TRBV9 and TRBJ2-1, the CDR3 gives the full variable domain: DSGVTQTPKHLITATGQRVTLRCSPRSGDLSVYWYQQSLDQGLQFLIQYYNGEERAKGNILERFSAQQFPDLHSELNLSSLELGDSALYFCASSIPGGSEQFFGPGTRLTVL.

The gene calls are TRBV10-3 and TRBJ2-7; 10 positions agree with TRBD2. Trimming removed 2 bases from V and 5 bases from J; junction bases left unmatched: 6. Germline CDR1 and CDR2: ENHRY and SYGVKD. The CDR3 has 15 amino acids. CDR3 nucleotide sequence: TGTGCCATCAGTGAGGCTAGCGGGAGTCCCGACGAGCAGTACTTC. Translating gives CAISEASGSPDEQYF.

The chain combines TRBV10-3 with TRBJ1-2; TRBD1 might be the D (5 bases). Germline V gene sequence: CDR1 ENHRY, CDR2 SYGVKD. The CDR3 is 15 residues long. The V end lost 5 bases, the J end lost 8 bases, and 21 bases lay between the germline ends. CDR3 residues: CAISSQDYVAGGYTF. CDR3 nucleotide sequence: TGTGCCATCAGTTCACAGGATTACGTGGCCGGCGGCTACACCTTC.

This chain uses TRBV30 with TRBJ1-5, with a possible D match to TRBD1 (6 bases). CDR3 length equals 15 residues. Germline CDR1 is GTSNPN and CDR2 is SVGIG (reference sequence). V was trimmed by 2 bases and J by 4 bases, leaving 15 bases between them. The CDR3 sequence: CAWSRGGGRNQPQHF. CDR3 nucleotides: TGTGCCTGGAGTAGGGGGGGCGGGCGAAATCAGCCCCAGCATTTT.

The V call is TRBV11-2, the J call TRBJ1-5; D gene uncertain. The CDR3 contains 14 residues. Per the germline V gene, CDR1 is SGHAT and CDR2 is FQNNGV. The V and J ends lost 0 bases and 0 bases respectively, with 3 bases between them. This chain's CDR3 is CASSLDLSNQPQHF. The CDR3 DNA follows: TGTGCCAGCAGCTTAGACCTTAGCAATCAGCCCCAGCATTTT.

V gene TRBV6-4 combines with J gene TRBJ2-2; 9 nucleotides agree with TRBD2. Unmatched junction bases numbered 6, after V lost 4 bases and J lost 6 bases. The length of the CDR3 is 15 residues. CDR1 and CDR2 (germline): MRHNA, SNTAGT. CDR3 nucleotide sequence: TGTGCCAGCAGTGCCCGCGGGAGGGATGCCGGGGAGCTGTTTTTT. It translates to CASSARGRDAGELFF.

The sample holds one count of this clone. The chain is built from TRBV28 and TRBJ2-1, with D perhaps TRBD2 (6 bases). CDR1 and CDR2 from the germline V gene are MDHEN and SYDVKM. Trimming removed 2 bases at V and 1 base at J, with 12 bases between. The length of the CDR3 is 16 residues. CDR3 region: CASSLVSSASYNEQFF. CDR3 coding DNA: TGTGCCAGCAGTTTAGTGTCTAGCGCGTCCTACAATGAGCAGTTCTTC.

The genes are TRBV7-2 and TRBJ2-7, with TRBD1 as a possible D gene (5 bases). Trimming shortened V by 5 bases and J by 2 bases, and 13 bases separated the two germline ends. Germline V gene sequence: CDR1 SGHTA, CDR2 FQGNSA. The CDR3 covers 14 residues. The CDR3: CASSPRATTYEQYF. The CDR3 bases are TGTGCCAGCAGCCCCAGGGCCACCACCTACGAGCAGTACTTC. The entire variable domain, with the rest obtained from reference TRBV7-2 and TRBJ2-7, is as follows: GAGVSQSPSNKVTEKGKDVELRCDPISGHTALYWYRQSLGQGLEFLIYFQGNSAPDKSGLPSDRFSAERTGGSVSTLTIQRTQQEDSAVYLCASSPRATTYEQYFGPGTRLTVT.

This chain links TRBV18 with TRBJ2-5; 8 bases fit TRBD1. The germline V gene has CDR1 KGHSH and CDR2 LQKENI. This CDR3 is 15 amino acids long. Trimming took 2 bases from V and 1 from J; bases not matched to a gene: 3. Here the CDR3 reads CASSPRTGLQETQYF. The CDR3 nucleotides are TGTGCCAGCTCACCAAGGACAGGGCTCCAAGAGACCCAGTACTTC.

This sequence joins TRBV28 and TRBJ1-2; D unresolved. V was cut by 4 bases and J by 7 bases, with 10 bases left in between. Germline-derived CDR1 and CDR2 are MDHEN and SYDVKM. The CDR3 totals 12 residues. In nucleotides, the CDR3 is TGTGCCAGCAGTTCAGCGAGTTTTGGCTACACCTTC. Its protein is CASSSASFGYTF.

The chain combines TRBV30 with TRBJ1-2; D not certain. The CDR3 runs 12 residues. Germline CDR1 reads GTSNPN; CDR2 reads SVGIG (reference sequence). Trimming took 4 bases from V and 3 from J, leaving 9 bases between them. The CDR3 coding sequence is TGTGCCTGGAAGAGATCTGACTATGGCTACACCTTC. Protein: CAWKRSDYGYTF.

This sequence joins TRBV7-2 and TRBJ2-7, with 9 bases matching TRBD2. The CDR3 length is 16 residues. Unmatched junction bases numbered 13, after V lost 7 bases and J lost 3 bases. Germline CDR1 and CDR2: SGHTA and FQGNSA. Here the CDR3 reads CASTIYPGGRGYEQYF. The CDR3 region has the DNA TGTGCCAGCACCATCTACCCGGGCGGGAGGGGCTACGAGCAGTACTTC.

This rearrangement joins TRBV10-3 to TRBJ2-1; 8 nucleotides agree with TRBD2. CDR1 and CDR2 from the germline V gene are ENHRY and SYGVKD. The CDR3 length is 16 residues. Germline trimming cut 5 bases from V and 3 bases from J; bases unmatched to any gene: 9. The chain's CDR3 is CAISRNSGDFYNEQFF. The CDR3 bases are TGTGCCATCAGTAGAAATAGCGGGGATTTCTACAATGAGCAGTTCTTC.

The V and J genes are TRBV25-1 and TRBJ2-3; D remains ambiguous. The CDR3 contains 14 residues. V was trimmed by 3 bases and J by 4 bases, leaving 11 bases between them. CDR1 and CDR2 (germline): MGHDK, SYGVNS. This CDR3 reads CASSEPLFPDTQYF. The CDR3 nucleotides read TGTGCCAGCAGTGAGCCACTCTTCCCAGATACGCAGTATTTT.